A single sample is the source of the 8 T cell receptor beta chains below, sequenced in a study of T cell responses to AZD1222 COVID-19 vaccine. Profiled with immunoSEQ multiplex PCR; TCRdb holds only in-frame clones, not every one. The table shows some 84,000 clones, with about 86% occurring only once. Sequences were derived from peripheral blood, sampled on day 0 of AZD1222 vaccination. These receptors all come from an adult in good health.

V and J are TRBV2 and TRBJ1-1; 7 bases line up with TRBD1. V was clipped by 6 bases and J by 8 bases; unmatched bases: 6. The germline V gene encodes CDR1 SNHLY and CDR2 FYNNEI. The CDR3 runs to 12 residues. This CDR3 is CASRTGQAEAFF. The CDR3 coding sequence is TGTGCCAGCAGGACAGGACAGGCCGAAGCTTTCTTT.

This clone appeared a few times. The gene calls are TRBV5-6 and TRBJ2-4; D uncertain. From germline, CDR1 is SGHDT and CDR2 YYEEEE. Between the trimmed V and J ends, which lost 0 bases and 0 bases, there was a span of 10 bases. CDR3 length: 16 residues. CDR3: CASSLAASLAKNIQYF. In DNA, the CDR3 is TGTGCCAGCAGCTTGGCCGCTAGTCTAGCCAAAAACATTCAGTACTTC.

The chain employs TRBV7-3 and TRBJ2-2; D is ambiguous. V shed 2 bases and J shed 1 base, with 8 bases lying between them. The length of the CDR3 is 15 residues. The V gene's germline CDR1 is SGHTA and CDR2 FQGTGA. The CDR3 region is CASSLAPGNTGELFF. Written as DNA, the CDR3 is TGTGCCAGCAGCTTAGCGCCAGGGAACACCGGGGAGCTGTTTTTT.

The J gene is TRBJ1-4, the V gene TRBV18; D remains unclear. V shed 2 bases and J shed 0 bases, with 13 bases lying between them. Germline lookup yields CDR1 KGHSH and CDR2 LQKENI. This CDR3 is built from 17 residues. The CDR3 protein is CASSPFLSTATNEKLFF. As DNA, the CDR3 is TGTGCCAGCTCACCATTTTTGTCCACTGCAACTAATGAAAAACTGTTTTTT.

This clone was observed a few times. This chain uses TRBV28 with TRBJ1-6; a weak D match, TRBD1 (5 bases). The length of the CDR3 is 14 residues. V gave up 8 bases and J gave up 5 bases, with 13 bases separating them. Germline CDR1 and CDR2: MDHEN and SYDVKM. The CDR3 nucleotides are TGTGCCAGCGGGTTAGGACAAAATAATTCACCCCTCCACTTT. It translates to CASGLGQNNSPLHF.

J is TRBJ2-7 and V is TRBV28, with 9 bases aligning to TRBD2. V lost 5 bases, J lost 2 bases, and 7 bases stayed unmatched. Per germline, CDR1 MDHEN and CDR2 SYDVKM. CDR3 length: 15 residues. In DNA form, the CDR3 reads TGTGCCAGCAGTATGCGGACTAGCGCCGCCTACGAGCAGTACTTC. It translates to CASSMRTSAAYEQYF.

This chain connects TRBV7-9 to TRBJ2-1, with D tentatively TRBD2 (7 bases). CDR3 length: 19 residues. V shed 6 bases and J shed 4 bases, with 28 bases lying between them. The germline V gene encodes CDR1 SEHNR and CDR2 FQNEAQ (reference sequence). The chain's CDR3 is CASSSPGGVMAARYNEQFF. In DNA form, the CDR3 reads TGTGCCAGCAGTTCACCGGGGGGCGTAATGGCGGCCCGATACAATGAGCAGTTCTTC. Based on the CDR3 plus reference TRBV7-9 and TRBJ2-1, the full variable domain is DTGVSQNPRHKITKRGQNVTFRCDPISEHNRLYWYRQTLGQGPEFLTYFQNEAQLEKSRLLSDRFSAERPKGSFSTLEIQRTEQGDSAMYLCASSSPGGVMAARYNEQFFGPGTRLTVL.

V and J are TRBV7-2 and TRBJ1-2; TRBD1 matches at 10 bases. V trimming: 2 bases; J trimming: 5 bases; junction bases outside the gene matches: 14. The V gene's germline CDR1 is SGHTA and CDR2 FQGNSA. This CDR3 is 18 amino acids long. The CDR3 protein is CASSLRFPGTGVGYGYTF. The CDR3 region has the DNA TGTGCCAGCAGCTTACGATTCCCCGGGACAGGGGTAGGATATGGCTACACCTTC. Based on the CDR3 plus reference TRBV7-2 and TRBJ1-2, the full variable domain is GAGVSQSPSNKVTEKGKDVELRCDPISGHTALYWYRQSLGQGLEFLIYFQGNSAPDKSGLPSDRFSAERTGGSVSTLTIQRTQQEDSAVYLCASSLRFPGTGVGYGYTFGSGTRLTVV.